Listed below are T cell receptor beta chains from one sample, sequenced in a study of blood T cell repertoires in COVID-19. This table comes from immunoSEQ multiplex PCR, and its TCRdb copy is limited to in-frame clones, with some not included. The table records roughly 240,000 clones, approximately 82% of them present only once. Sequencing used peripheral blood. These receptors originate from an elderly woman with acute or convalescent COVID-19. CDR3s include the opening cysteine and the closing phenylalanine or tryptophan.

v_call: TRBV18; cdr3_aa: CASSPQPGLAGESNEQFF
v_call: TRBV28; cdr3_aa: CASSRGGAYNEQFF
v_call: TRBV7-2; cdr3_aa: CASSLARAGGTQNIQYF
v_call: TRBV5-6; cdr3_aa: CASSYGGRNTGELFF
v_call: TRBV4-2; cdr3_aa: CASSPTGTGADTQYF
v_call: TRBV25-1; cdr3_aa: CASRGQSNQPQHF
v_call: TRBV2; cdr3_aa: CASSEARSTEAFF
v_call: TRBV30; cdr3_aa: CAWNSDRVGGKLFF
v_call: TRBV28; cdr3_aa: CASSAGQPRAFF
v_call: TRBV29-1; cdr3_aa: CSVDERGNEQFF
v_call: TRBV5-5; cdr3_aa: CASSPGTGRMSYNEQFF
v_call: TRBV7-2; cdr3_aa: CASSPPYPGRDTQYF
v_call: TRBV24-1; cdr3_aa: CATGYSGSGNEQFF
v_call: TRBV5-1; cdr3_aa: CASTPRQGRTDTQYF
v_call: TRBV27; cdr3_aa: CASRRQGRETQYF
v_call: TRBV7-6; cdr3_aa: CASSERGGLAGELFF
v_call: TRBV11-2; cdr3_aa: CASSPSTANTEAFF
v_call: TRBV28; cdr3_aa: CASSLIAGGRNEQFF
v_call: TRBV11-2; cdr3_aa: CASSRDRGLAEAFF
v_call: TRBV7-2; cdr3_aa: CASSLGGGPLSTDTQYF
v_call: TRBV19; cdr3_aa: CASSIRDRNYGYTF
v_call: TRBV5-1; cdr3_aa: CASSGDSMNTEAFF
v_call: TRBV28; cdr3_aa: CASSRGDTLYNEQFF
v_call: TRBV28; cdr3_aa: CASSLPLGGGGPLHF
v_call: TRBV7-8; cdr3_aa: CASSPNPGTVNTEAFF
v_call: TRBV19; cdr3_aa: CASRKTGGTYEQYF
v_call: TRBV3-1/TRBV3-2; cdr3_aa: CASSQRSGGTDTQYF
v_call: TRBV6-5; cdr3_aa: CASSPSGGESGYTF
v_call: TRBV7-3; cdr3_aa: CASSLGTSGSEQFF
v_call: TRBV6-6; cdr3_aa: CASSPGQGGGTQYF
v_call: TRBV19; cdr3_aa: CASSGRQASGQPQHF
v_call: TRBV4-2; cdr3_aa: CASSQERGGLSGELFF
v_call: TRBV4-1; cdr3_aa: CASSQILGGDTEAFF
v_call: TRBV2; cdr3_aa: CASRQMNTEAFF
v_call: TRBV18; cdr3_aa: CASSPDRGEKLFF
v_call: TRBV12-5; cdr3_aa: CASGLSGRPYNEQFF
v_call: TRBV5-1; cdr3_aa: CASSLAFGQGAGTGELFF
v_call: TRBV7-3; cdr3_aa: CASSLMASGRFDEQFF
v_call: TRBV5-1; cdr3_aa: CASSPRRADTEAFF
v_call: TRBV4-2; cdr3_aa: CASSLDRGNQPQHF
v_call: TRBV6-1; cdr3_aa: CASFPGLRNYGYTF
v_call: TRBV4-3; cdr3_aa: CASSPTAGTEYEQYF